These 5 T cell receptor beta chains were sequenced from one sample in a study of early T cells in non-severe SARS-CoV-2 infection. TCRdb called the 5' RACE reads again in MiXCR, with one record for every CDR3 protein. The table has tens of thousands of distinct CDR3 sequences, 5.8% seen once. The sample taken for sequencing was whole blood. All receptors derive from an adult who was a healthcare worker with PCR-confirmed SARS-CoV-2 infection or an uninfected control (not recorded which).

This clonotype was seen repeatedly, ten times or more. The chain recombines TRBV21-1 with TRBJ1-5. TRBV21-1 is termed a pseudogene. The CDR3 consists of 14 residues. In DNA, the CDR3 is TGTGCCAGCAGCCGGGCCGAAAGCAATCAGCCCCAGCATTTT. Its translation is CASSRAESNQPQHF.

This clonotype has only a few counts. The chain carries TRBV5-4 and TRBJ1-5; 9 bases are shared with TRBD1. Germline V gives CDR1 SGHNT, CDR2 YYREEE (reference sequence). Unmatched junction bases numbered 4, after V lost 2 bases and J lost 4 bases. The CDR3 runs 15 residues. In nucleotides, the CDR3 is TGTGCCAGCAGCTTAGGGACAGGGAGGAATCAGCCCCAGCATTTT. Translated: CASSLGTGRNQPQHF.

The chain links TRBV28 to TRBJ2-6, with no clear D. The CDR3 sequence is 15 residues long. Germline V lookup: CDR1 MDHEN, CDR2 SYDVKM. Trimming removed 6 bases from V and 0 bases from J, with 9 bases in between. The DNA of the CDR3 is TGTGCCAGCAGCGACTTGTTCTCTGGGGCCAACGTCCTGACTTTC. It is translated as CASSDLFSGANVLTF.

This clonotype was found many times. The V gene is TRBV12-3 or TRBV12-4, the J gene TRBJ2-7; 9 positions agree with TRBD1. The CDR3 contains 15 residues. J gave up 5 bases and V 2 bases, and 7 bases lay outside the gene matches. Here the CDR3 DNA reads TGTGCCAGCAGTTTACCACCGGGGACAGGGAACGAGCAGTACTTC. It yields the protein CASSLPPGTGNEQYF.

This clonotype occurred many times. V gene TRBV19 combines with J gene TRBJ1-2, with unresolved D. The CDR3 is 16 residues long. The germline CDR1 and CDR2 sequences are LNHDA and SQIVND (reference sequence). Trimming stripped 4 bases from V and 2 bases from J, with 17 bases between. The CDR3 nucleotides read TGTGCCAGTAGTACCAACACCTTCTACAGCAACTATGGCTACACCTTC. Translating it yields CASSTNTFYSNYGYTF.